What follows is one T cell receptor beta chain and its context. The antigen is undetermined. The data originate from a study of beta chain features in type 1 diabetes. Overall study results and limits: Shortening that was moderate but significant affected the TCRB CDR3s of Type 1 diabetes patients in all four CD4+ subsets. cDNA-based reads could over-represent cells with high TCR expression.

V lost 6 bases, J lost 7 bases, and 7 bases lay in between. Germline V gene sequence: CDR1 DFQATT, CDR2 SNEGSKA (reference sequence). The CDR3 spans 10 residues. cDNA synthesis used the whole RNA isolate, giving expressed TCRB sequences. Only in-frame clones appear in the TCRdb table, and some are missing; sequencing was by immunoSEQ multiplex PCR. The data hold 350,000 or so clones, with around 20% observed a single time. Heparinised blood was drawn once per donor, averaging about 100 mL. Staining for CD45RO/CCR7/CD25/CD127/CD95/CD27 allowed sorting of CD4+ naive, central memory, regulatory and stem cell-like memory cells.

The V call is TRBV20-1, the J call TRBJ2-1, with D hard to call. The sample was naive CD4+ T cells from blood. The receptor was derived from a woman between 18 and 29 years old in good health. The CDR3 coding sequence is TGCAGTGCCTACGCAAATGAGCAGTTCTTC. It specifies CSAYANEQFF.